The 17 T cell receptor beta chains in this list originate from one sample, sequenced in a study of T cells in Graves' hyperthyroidism and ophthalmopathy. RNA transcripts yielded amplified TCR beta CDR3 regions. During a first-round RT-PCR of the TCR CDR3, the HTBI primer set was used. TCRdb fed the multiplex PCR reads into MiXCR, producing one record per CDR3 protein. The sample yields roughly 300,000 distinct CDR3 sequences, 20% to 25% seen once. Sequencing input: blood. The receptors shown here come from a middle-aged man with Graves' hyperthyroidism that later progressed to Graves' ophthalmopathy.

This clonotype has a count of ten or more. The genes are TRBV7-9 and TRBJ2-5; D might be TRBD1 or TRBD2, each matching 5 bases. The V end was cut by 5 bases, the J end by 4 bases, with 8 bases between. The germline gives CDR1 SEHNR, CDR2 FQNEAQ (reference sequence). CDR3 length: 12 amino acids. The CDR3 DNA follows: TGTGCCAGCAGCCGGGGCCTAGAGACCCAGTACTTC. Translated: CASSRGLETQYF.

This clonotype has a handful of counts. This chain connects TRBV5-1 to TRBJ1-1, with D unclear. Trimming took 0 bases from V and 7 from J, leaving 16 bases between them. Germline values: CDR1 SGHRS, CDR2 YFSETQ. CDR3 length equals 15 residues. CDR3 loop: CASSLAGPGSGEAFF. CDR3 coding DNA: TGCGCCAGCAGCTTGGCCGGGCCGGGGAGTGGTGAAGCTTTCTTT.

This rearrangement joins TRBV28 to TRBJ2-7, with 13 positions matching TRBD2. This CDR3 region has 16 residues. Germline V gives CDR1 MDHEN, CDR2 SYDVKM. With V trimmed by 6 bases and J by 6 bases, 11 bases remained unmatched. The CDR3 DNA follows: TGTGCCAGCAGGCTTCCCGGACTAGCGGGAGATGGCGAGCAGTACTTC. Translated: CASRLPGLAGDGEQYF.

The chain uses TRBV20-1 and TRBJ2-5, with D possibly TRBD2 on 5 matching bases. Germline CDR1 is DFQATT and CDR2 is SNEGSKA (reference sequence). V was clipped by 0 bases and J by 1 base, with 9 bases between them. The CDR3 length is 14 residues. DNA for the CDR3: TGCAGTGCTAGAGATACAACTAGCCAAGAGACCCAGTACTTC. It specifies CSARDTTSQETQYF.

This clonotype came up many times. The chain couples TRBV20-1 to TRBJ2-7, with 10 bases lining up with TRBD2. With 5 bases clipped from V and 4 bases from J, the junction kept 17 bases outside the gene matches. Germline lookup yields CDR1 DFQATT and CDR2 SNEGSKA (reference sequence). The CDR3 is 17 amino acids. The CDR3 sequence is CSAPSTSGSQKKYEQYF. Written as DNA, the CDR3 is TGCAGTGCTCCCTCGACTAGCGGGTCCCAAAAGAAGTACGAGCAGTACTTC.

This clonotype was observed many times. The genes are TRBV7-6 and TRBJ2-7, with 7 bases that match TRBD1. The CDR3 runs 13 residues. V trimming: 5 bases; J trimming: 5 bases; junction bases outside the gene matches: 6. The germline CDR1 and CDR2 sequences are SGHVS and FNYEAQ. CDR3: CASSRQGIDEQYF. DNA for the CDR3: TGTGCCAGCAGCCGACAGGGTATCGACGAGCAGTACTTC.

CDR3 bases: TGTGCCAGCAGTTCCCTGGACCACTCCTACGAGCAGTACTTC. Its translation: CASSSLDHSYEQYF. V usage is TRBV28 and J usage is TRBJ2-7; D uncertain. The germline CDR1 and CDR2 sequences are MDHEN and SYDVKM. The CDR3 is made up of 14 amino acids. V was cut by 4 bases and J by 0 bases, with 10 bases left in between.

This clonotype was detected ten times or more. The rearrangement uses TRBV28 and TRBJ1-1; D might be TRBD1 (5 bases). Germline-derived CDR1 and CDR2 are MDHEN and SYDVKM. This CDR3 comprises 13 residues. Trimming stripped 8 bases from V and 5 bases from J, with 15 bases between. CDR3 loop: CASVEGFRTEAFF. CDR3 DNA: TGTGCCAGCGTGGAGGGGTTTCGGACTGAAGCTTTCTTT.

This clonotype was observed many times. The chain is built from TRBV5-1 and TRBJ1-2, with 11 bases fitting TRBD1. Germline loops: CDR1 SGHRS, CDR2 YFSETQ. V shed 4 bases, J shed 6 bases, and the junction held 8 bases outside the gene matches. The CDR3 extends over 15 amino acids. CDR3 sequence: CASSPLDRGRDGYTF. Written as DNA, the CDR3 is TGCGCCAGCAGCCCCCTGGACAGGGGGCGCGATGGCTACACCTTC.

This clonotype was seen ten or more times. The V and J genes are TRBV7-9 and TRBJ1-1, with D possibly being TRBD1 (5 bases). The V gene lost 1 base and the J gene lost 6 bases, with 12 bases spanning the gap. The CDR3 totals 14 residues. Per the germline V gene, CDR1 is SEHNR and CDR2 is FQNEAQ (reference sequence). As DNA, the CDR3 is TGTGCCAGCAGCTTAGTTCTGAGGGGCGCTGAAGCTTTCTTT. It translates to CASSLVLRGAEAFF.

This clonotype was observed at least ten times. The V call is TRBV19, the J call TRBJ2-5; D may match TRBD1 or TRBD2 (5 bases each). The germline V gene encodes CDR1 LNHDA and CDR2 SQIVND (reference sequence). V dropped 4 bases and J dropped 5 bases, with 11 bases sitting between them. The CDR3 extends over 13 amino acids. In DNA, the CDR3 is TGTGCCAGTAGTACCCACTGGGACGAGACCCAGTACTTC. This sequence encodes CASSTHWDETQYF.

This clonotype was seen only a few times. This chain joins TRBV4-1 and TRBJ1-1; D may be TRBD1 (6 bases). CDR1 is MGHRA, CDR2 YSYEKL, per germline. The CDR3 loop spans 18 amino acids. The ends were cut back, 4 bases at V and 3 bases at J, with 24 bases in the middle. CDR3 coding DNA: TGCGCCAGCAGCCCCCGAAGGGGGGGGTACGGTGTAGACACTGAAGCTTTCTTT. Its protein product is CASSPRRGGYGVDTEAFF.

This clonotype has at least ten counts. One junction end does not reproduce the germline sequence, and a read error may be involved. The chain couples TRBV18 to TRBJ1-1; TRBD1 matches at 9 bases. The CDR3 sequence is 15 residues long. The germline CDR1 and CDR2 sequences are KGHSH and LQKENI. The CDR3 DNA is TGTGCCAGCTCCCCACCAAACAGGGGGCAGGGTGAAGCTTTCTTT. It encodes CASSPPNRGQGEAFF.

This clonotype was seen a handful of times. The chain employs TRBV18 and TRBJ2-4, with TRBD1 identical over 8 bases. The germline CDR1 and CDR2 sequences are KGHSH and LQKENI. The V segment lost 2 bases and the J segment 0 bases; nucleotides outside the gene matches: 9. The CDR3 length is 18 residues. DNA of the CDR3: TGTGCCAGCTCACCAATATGGACAGGGCAACTAGCCAAAAACATTCAGTACTTC. It encodes CASSPIWTGQLAKNIQYF.

In its sample, this clonotype was seen a few times. One junction end disagrees with the germline gene, perhaps due to a read error. The chain recombines TRBV18 with TRBJ2-5; 8 bases map to TRBD1. Germline V gene data show CDR1 as KGHSH and CDR2 as LQKENI. The CDR3 is made up of 12 amino acids. This chain's CDR3 is CASSPTSRDRHF. CDR3 bases: TGTGCCAGCTCACCTACTAGCCGGGACAGGCACTTC.

This clonotype was observed many times. This chain connects TRBV3-1 to TRBJ1-2; D perhaps matches TRBD1 (5 bases). Trimming took off 3 bases at V and 4 bases at J, with 9 bases between the two ends. The CDR3 runs 13 residues. The germline V gene has CDR1 LGHDT and CDR2 YNNKEL (reference sequence). DNA of the CDR3: TGTGCCAGCAGCCAGGGGACCCTCTATGGCTACACCTTC. Encoded protein: CASSQGTLYGYTF.

At least ten counts were recorded for this clonotype. This chain uses TRBV25-1 with TRBJ1-3; possible D gene TRBD1, 5 bases. Deletions cut 6 bases from V and 0 bases from J, with 12 bases between. This CDR3 spans 15 amino acids. Germline V lookup: CDR1 MGHDK, CDR2 SYGVNS. CDR3 protein: CASRSTGRSGNTIYF. The CDR3 coding sequence is TGTGCCAGCAGGAGTACAGGACGCTCTGGAAACACCATATATTTT.